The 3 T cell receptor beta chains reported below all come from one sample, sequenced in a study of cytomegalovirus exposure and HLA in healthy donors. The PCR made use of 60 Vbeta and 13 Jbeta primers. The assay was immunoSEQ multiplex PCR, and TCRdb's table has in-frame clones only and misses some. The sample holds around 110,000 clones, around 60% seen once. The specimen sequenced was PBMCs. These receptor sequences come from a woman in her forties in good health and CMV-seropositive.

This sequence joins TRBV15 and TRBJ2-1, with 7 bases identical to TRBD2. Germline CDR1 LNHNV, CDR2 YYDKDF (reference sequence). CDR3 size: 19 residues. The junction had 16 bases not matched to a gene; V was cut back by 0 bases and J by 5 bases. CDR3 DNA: TGTGCCACCAGCAGAGATCCACCCTCGGGTAGCGGGTATGACAATGAGCAGTTCTTC. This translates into CATSRDPPSGSGYDNEQFF.

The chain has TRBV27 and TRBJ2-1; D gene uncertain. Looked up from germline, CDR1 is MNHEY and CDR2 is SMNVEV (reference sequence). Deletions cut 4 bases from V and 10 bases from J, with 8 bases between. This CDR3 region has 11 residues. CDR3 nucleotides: TGTGCCAGCAGTTCGCCAGTCGAGCAGTTCTTC. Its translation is CASSSPVEQFF.

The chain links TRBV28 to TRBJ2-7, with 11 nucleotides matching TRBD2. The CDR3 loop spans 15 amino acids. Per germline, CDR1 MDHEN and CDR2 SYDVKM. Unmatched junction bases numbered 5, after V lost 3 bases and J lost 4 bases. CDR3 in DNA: TGTGCCAGCAGTTTGTTTACTAGCGGGAGTTACGAGCAGTACTTC. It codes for CASSLFTSGSYEQYF.